This record concerns one T cell receptor (beta chain) sequence. As processed by the authors: Estimates of nucleated cell counts were drawn from the amplification of reference gene primers. Libraries were prepared by immunoSEQ multiplex PCR; TCRdb keeps only in-frame clonotypes and omits some of them. V and J calls and clone size are as listed in that table; D and trimming were resolved from the DNA. The sample yields a few hundred thousand clones, about three quarters seen once. This sample was taken from a study of blood T cell repertoires in COVID-19. The overall study: The samples span acute and convalescent COVID-19 from the United States, Italy and Spain.

V was cut by 3 bases and J by 1 base, with 6 bases left in between. The germline gives CDR1 LNHDA, CDR2 SQIVND (reference sequence). The CDR3 consists of 13 residues. The receptor was derived from a woman aged 80 or over with acute or convalescent COVID-19. The sequencing input was peripheral blood. The chain combines TRBV19 with TRBJ2-5; D call uncertain. Written as DNA, the CDR3 is TGTGCCAGTAGTATGGGCAGCCAAGAGACCCAGTACTTC. It is translated as CASSMGSQETQYF.